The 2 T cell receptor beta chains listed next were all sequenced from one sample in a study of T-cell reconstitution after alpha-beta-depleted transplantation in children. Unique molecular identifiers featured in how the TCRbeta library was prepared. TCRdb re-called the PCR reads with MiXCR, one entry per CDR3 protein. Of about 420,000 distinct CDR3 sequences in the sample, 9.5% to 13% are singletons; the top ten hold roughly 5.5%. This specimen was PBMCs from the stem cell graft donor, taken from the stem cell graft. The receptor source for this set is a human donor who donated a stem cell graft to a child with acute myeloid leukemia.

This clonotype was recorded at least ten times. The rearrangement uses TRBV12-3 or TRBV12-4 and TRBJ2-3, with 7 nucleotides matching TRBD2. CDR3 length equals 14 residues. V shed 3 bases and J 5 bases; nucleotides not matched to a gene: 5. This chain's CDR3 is CASSLGGSGDTQYF. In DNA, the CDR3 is TGTGCCAGCAGTTTGGGAGGGTCGGGAGATACGCAGTATTTT.

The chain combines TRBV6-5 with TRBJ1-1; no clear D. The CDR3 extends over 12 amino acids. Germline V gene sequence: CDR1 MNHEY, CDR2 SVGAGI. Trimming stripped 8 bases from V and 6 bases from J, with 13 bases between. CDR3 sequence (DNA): TGTGCCAGCTACGTAGGGAAGGCTGAAGCTTTCTTT. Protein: CASYVGKAEAFF.